The source of this T cell receptor beta chain is a study of T cells in Graves' hyperthyroidism and ophthalmopathy. In its sample, this clonotype was seen many times. The antigen is not known. Study-level findings and limits: Peripheral blood also featured most of the thyroid clonotypes expanded above 0.001. Ophthalmopathy and stable hyperthyroidism were told apart by a 13 V-J model.

Patients affected by ophthalmopathy presented a Clinical Activity Score of at least 3, a NOSPECS grade of at least 4, and disease duration below 3 months. Fresh peripheral blood, about 9.3 ml, yielded the PBMCs. V was shortened by 4 bases and J by 5 bases, with 18 bases between the two germline ends. CDR1 and CDR2 from the germline V gene are PRHDT and FYEKMQ (reference sequence). CDR3 size: 16 residues. Researchers took RNA transcripts and amplified the TCR beta CDR3 regions from them. HTBI primers drove first-round RT-PCR of the TCR CDR3. TCRdb fed the multiplex PCR reads into MiXCR, producing one record per CDR3 protein. The data show 530,000 or so distinct CDR3 sequences, roughly a sixth seen once.

The chain couples TRBV13 to TRBJ2-1, with D tentatively TRBD1 (6 bases). The receptor was isolated from a woman under 30 with Graves' ophthalmopathy. Sequenced sample: blood. The CDR3 DNA follows: TGTGCCAGCAGCTCGAGCACAGGGAATATTAACAATGAGCAGTTCTTC. The encoded protein is CASSSSTGNINNEQFF.